This is a list of T cell receptor beta chains from one sample in a study of T cell responses to AZD1222 COVID-19 vaccine. Profiling relied on immunoSEQ multiplex PCR, and the TCRdb table lists in-frame clones only, not all of them. This sample has tens of thousands of clones, with around nine tenths found just once. The specimen was peripheral blood, collected 28 days after the second dose of the MenACWY control vaccine. These receptor sequences come from an adult who received the MenACWY meningococcal vaccine as a control. Each CDR3 is given without its conserved first and last residue. Each record gives: clone size, V gene, J gene, CDR3 protein. Clone size appears in some rows only: once, few, many, or a class for an expanded clone.

>NA|TRBV6-5|TRBJ1-1
ASSYHSPGTVTEAF
>NA|TRBV5-4|TRBJ1-2
ASSLVERRSGYT
>NA|TRBV5-1|TRBJ1-1
ASSPRIGGDTEAF
>NA|TRBV5-1|TRBJ1-6
ASKWDSAGNSPLH
>NA|TRBV19|TRBJ2-5
ASSMEETQY
>once|TRBV25-1|TRBJ1-1
ASSEELGANTEAF
>NA|TRBV14|TRBJ2-1
ASSHATGEQF
>NA|TRBV12-2|TRBJ2-7
ASRLALVAGPPAVEQY
>NA|TRBV27|TRBJ2-1
ASTFTSGSVNEQF
>NA|TRBV7-9|TRBJ1-5
ASSSQGNQPQH
>NA|TRBV9|TRBJ2-2
ASSVREGGELF
>NA|TRBV10-3|TRBJ2-6
AISDSQTTLGANVLT
>NA|TRBV7-8|TRBJ2-7
ASSSGRLAGAYEQY
>NA|TRBV20-1|TRBJ2-1
SAQNNEQF
>NA|TRBV28|TRBJ1-5
ASRGNGAQPQH
>NA|TRBV11-2|TRBJ1-4
ASSPPDRIGEKLF
>NA|TRBV11-2|TRBJ1-2
ASSDGGQFSNYGYT
>NA|TRBV6-1|TRBJ2-1
ASSETTGTPYYNEQF
>NA|TRBV5-1|TRBJ1-4
ASSLSQGAFEKLF
>once|TRBV6-5|TRBJ2-2
ASGGGFDTGELF
>NA|TRBV11-2|TRBJ1-3
ASTSLGATTGNTIY
>NA|TRBV4-3|TRBJ2-5
ASSPGLRRERLQETQY
>NA|TRBV7-2|TRBJ2-5
ASSLGSQRGGETQY
>NA|TRBV4-3|TRBJ2-6
ASSQITGSGANVLT
>once|TRBV6-1|TRBJ1-1
ASSEDRAAF
>NA|TRBV24-1|TRBJ1-5
ATSDAGRQPQH
>NA|TRBV6-5|TRBJ1-1
ASSYGGLTEAF
>NA|TRBV4-2|TRBJ1-4
ASSQEVDRNEKLF
>NA|TRBV28|TRBJ2-1
ASSAGTRSSNEQF
>NA|TRBV5-1|TRBJ2-2
ASSLRSSPGELF
>NA|TRBV7-9|TRBJ2-2
ASSLGPPLNTGELF
>NA|TRBV3-1/TRBV3-2|TRBJ2-5
ASSQDSGGETQY
>once|TRBV7-2|TRBJ1-5
ASSLLANQPQH
>NA|TRBV13|TRBJ1-3
ASSLGTVPGNTIY
>NA|TRBV7-2|TRBJ2-2
ASSTLPVISNTGELF
>NA|TRBV7-8|TRBJ1-4
ASSPGGTGGEKLF
>NA|TRBV28|TRBJ2-7
ASSSPGGGQLLYEQY
>NA|TRBV4-3|TRBJ1-1
ASSQGVGEAF
>once|TRBV7-9|TRBJ2-3
ASSSSTDTQY
>once|TRBV28|TRBJ1-2
ASSLGFNYGYT
>NA|TRBV29-1|TRBJ2-2
SVVPQVDAGGELF
>NA|TRBV6-2/TRBV6-3|TRBJ1-5
ASSQFGGQPQH
>NA|TRBV5-1|TRBJ2-1
ASSSSGRYNEQF
>NA|TRBV19|TRBJ2-5
ASSGNGGTQY
>NA|TRBV7-8|TRBJ1-1
ASSRNPRPNTEAF
>NA|TRBV11-1|TRBJ2-2
ASSLTGAGRELF
>NA|TRBV5-4|TRBJ1-1
ASSLKLPNTEAF
>NA|TRBV29-1|TRBJ2-7
SVPIRENGEQY
>NA|TRBV27|TRBJ2-1
ASSQTAGQGYNEQF